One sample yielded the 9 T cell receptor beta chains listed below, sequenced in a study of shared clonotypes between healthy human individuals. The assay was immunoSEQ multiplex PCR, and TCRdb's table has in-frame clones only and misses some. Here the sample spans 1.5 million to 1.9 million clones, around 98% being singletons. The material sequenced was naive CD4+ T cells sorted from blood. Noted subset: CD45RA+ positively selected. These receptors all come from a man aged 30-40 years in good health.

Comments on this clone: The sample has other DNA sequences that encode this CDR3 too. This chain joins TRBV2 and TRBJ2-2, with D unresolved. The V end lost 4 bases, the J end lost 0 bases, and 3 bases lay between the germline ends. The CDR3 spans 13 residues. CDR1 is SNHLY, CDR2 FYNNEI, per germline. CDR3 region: CASSGPNTGELFF. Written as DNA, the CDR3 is TGTGCCAGCAGTGGACCGAACACCGGGGAGCTGTTTTTT.

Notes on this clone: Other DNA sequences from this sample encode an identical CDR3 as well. The CDR3 DNA is TGTGCCAGCAGCTTGACTGGGACTAGCGGTTACAATGAGCAGTTCTTC. It yields the protein CASSLTGTSGYNEQFF. The chain uses TRBV5-4 and TRBJ2-1; TRBD2 agrees at 11 bases. CDR3 size: 16 residues. Germline V gene data show CDR1 as SGHNT and CDR2 as YYREEE (reference sequence). The V gene end was trimmed by 1 base and the J gene end by 4 bases; junction bases not matched to a gene: 4.

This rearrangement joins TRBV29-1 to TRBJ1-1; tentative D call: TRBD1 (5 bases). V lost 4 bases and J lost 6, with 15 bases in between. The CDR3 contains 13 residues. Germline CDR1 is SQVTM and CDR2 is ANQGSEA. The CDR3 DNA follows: TGCAGCGTTGCCAAGGGGAGGGAGGCTGAAGCTTTCTTT. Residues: CSVAKGREAEAFF.

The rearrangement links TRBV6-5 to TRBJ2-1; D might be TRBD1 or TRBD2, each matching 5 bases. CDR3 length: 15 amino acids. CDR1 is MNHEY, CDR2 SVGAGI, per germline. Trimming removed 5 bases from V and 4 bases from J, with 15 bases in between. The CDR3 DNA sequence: TGTGCCAGCAGTCTCCGGGACCCCGTTTACAATGAGCAGTTCTTC. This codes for CASSLRDPVYNEQFF.

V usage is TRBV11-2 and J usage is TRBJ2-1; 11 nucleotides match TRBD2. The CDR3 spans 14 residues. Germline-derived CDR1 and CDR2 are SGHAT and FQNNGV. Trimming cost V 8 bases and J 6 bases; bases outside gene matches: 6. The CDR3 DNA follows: TGTGCCAGCGGAACTAGCGGGAGATTCAATGAGCAGTTCTTC. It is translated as CASGTSGRFNEQFF.

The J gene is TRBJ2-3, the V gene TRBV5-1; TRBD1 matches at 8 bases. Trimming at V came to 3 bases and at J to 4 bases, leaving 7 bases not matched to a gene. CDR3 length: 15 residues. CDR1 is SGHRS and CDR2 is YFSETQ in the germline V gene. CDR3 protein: CASSSPDRVADTQYF. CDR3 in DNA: TGCGCCAGCAGCTCCCCGGACAGGGTCGCAGATACGCAGTATTTT.

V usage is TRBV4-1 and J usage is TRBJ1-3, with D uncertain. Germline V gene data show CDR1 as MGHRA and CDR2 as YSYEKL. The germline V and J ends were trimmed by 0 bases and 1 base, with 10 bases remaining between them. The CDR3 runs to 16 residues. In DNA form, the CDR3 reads TGCGCCAGCAGCCAAGATTTCGGGAGATCTGGAAACACCATATATTTT. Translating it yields CASSQDFGRSGNTIYF.

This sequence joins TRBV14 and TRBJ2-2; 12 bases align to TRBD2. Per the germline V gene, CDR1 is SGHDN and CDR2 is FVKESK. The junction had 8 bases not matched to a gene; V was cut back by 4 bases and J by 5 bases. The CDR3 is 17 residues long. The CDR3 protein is CASSPFGGTSGTGELFF. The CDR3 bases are TGTGCCAGCAGCCCCTTTGGCGGGACTAGCGGGACCGGGGAGCTGTTTTTT.

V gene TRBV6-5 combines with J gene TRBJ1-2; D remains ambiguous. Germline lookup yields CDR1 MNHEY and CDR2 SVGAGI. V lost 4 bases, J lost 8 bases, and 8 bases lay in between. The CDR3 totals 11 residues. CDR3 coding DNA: TGTGCCAGCAGTTTCGGGAGGGGCTACACCTTC. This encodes CASSFGRGYTF.